The 20 T cell receptor beta chains given below trace back to one sample, sequenced in a study of human T cells and chemical hapten exposure. TCRdb re-called the RACE reads through MiXCR, storing one row per CDR3 protein. The sample contains a few hundred thousand distinct CDR3 sequences, about 9.4% of which appear only once. Regarding time point: pre-sensitization, week 0. Treatment in this sample: therapeutic diphenylcyclopropenone sensitization with weekly scalp DPC. This sample comprised whole blood, obtained in connection with sensitization to the hapten diphenylcyclopropenone (DPC). Receptors originate from a woman aged 35 to 49 with alopecia areata. Some clones in this sample may be carry-over from other donors' samples.

This clonotype turned up a few times. The gene calls are TRBV11-2 and TRBJ2-1; 10 bases map to TRBD1. The V and J ends lost 3 bases and 5 bases, in that order; junction bases with no gene match: 4. Germline V gene data show CDR1 as SGHAT and CDR2 as FQNNGV. CDR3 length: 15 amino acids. Here the CDR3 DNA reads TGTGCCAGCAGCTTCGGGACAGGGGTGGACAATGAGCAGTTCTTC. This encodes CASSFGTGVDNEQFF.

In this sample, this clonotype turned up many times. V gene TRBV7-2 combines with J gene TRBJ2-1; TRBD2 agrees at 7 bases. CDR3 length: 16 amino acids. Trimming at V came to 5 bases and at J to 2 bases, leaving 9 bases not matched to a gene. Germline values: CDR1 SGHTA, CDR2 FQGNSA. CDR3 coding DNA: TGTGCCAGCAGCAATCTACTGGGGAGGGCCTACAATGAGCAGTTCTTC. Amino acid sequence: CASSNLLGRAYNEQFF.

This clonotype was counted between two and nine times. At one end the junction does not follow the germline gene, possibly because of a read error. The chain carries TRBV2 and TRBJ2-3, with TRBD2 as a possible D gene (6 bases). Germline V gives CDR1 SNHLY, CDR2 FYNNEI. This CDR3 is built from 15 residues. CDR3 region: CASSDSLTSRDTQYF. CDR3 nucleotides: TGTGCCAGCAGTGATAGTTTAACTAGCAGAGATACGCAGTATTTT.

This clonotype was seen many times. The rearrangement uses TRBV4-3 and TRBJ2-2; 11 bases are a match to TRBD2. Looked up from germline, CDR1 is LGHNA and CDR2 is YSLEER. The J segment lost 1 base and the V segment lost 1 base, leaving 2 bases of the junction unmatched. The CDR3 has 17 amino acids. The CDR3 loop is CASSQGLAGGNTGELFF. The CDR3 nucleotides are TGCGCCAGCAGCCAAGGGCTAGCGGGAGGGAACACCGGGGAGCTGTTTTTT.

V usage is TRBV20-1 and J usage is TRBJ2-3; 11 bases align to TRBD2. The CDR3 runs to 15 residues. J gave up 5 bases and V 8 bases, and 12 bases lay outside the gene matches. Germline V gene lookup returns CDR1 DFQATT and CDR2 SNEGSKA (reference sequence). CDR3 coding DNA: TGCAGTACACCCGGCATAGCGGGAGGGGAAGATACGCAGTATTTT. Residues: CSTPGIAGGEDTQYF.

This chain joins TRBV5-6 and TRBJ2-3; D unresolved. Deletions cut 0 bases from V and 2 bases from J, with 16 bases between. CDR3 length: 17 amino acids. CDR1 is SGHDT, CDR2 YYEEEE, per germline. The CDR3: CASSLARFLTLTDTQYF. CDR3 DNA sequence: TGTGCCAGCAGCTTGGCACGTTTCCTAACCCTCACAGATACGCAGTATTTT.

The chain has TRBV18 and TRBJ1-1; 7 nucleotides line up with TRBD1. This CDR3 has 17 amino acids. V was clipped by 3 bases and J by 3 bases; unmatched bases: 13. CDR1 KGHSH and CDR2 LQKENI come from the germline V gene. The CDR3 sequence is CASSPTPERGQYTEAFF. The DNA of the CDR3 is TGTGCCAGCTCACCCACACCGGAAAGGGGGCAGTACACTGAAGCTTTCTTT.

This clonotype was detected only a few times. The rearrangement joins TRBV29-1 to TRBJ2-2, with D uncertain. The CDR3 contains 11 residues. The V and J ends lost 7 bases and 3 bases respectively, with 6 bases between them. Germline loops: CDR1 SQVTM, CDR2 ANQGSEA. This CDR3 reads CSAQHTGELFF. The CDR3, as DNA: TGCAGCGCCCAACACACCGGGGAGCTGTTTTTT.

The chain couples TRBV7-3 to TRBJ2-2; the match to TRBD1 covers 10 bases. This CDR3 comprises 16 residues. CDR1 is SGHTA and CDR2 is FQGTGA in the germline V gene. The J segment lost 6 bases and the V segment lost 5 bases, leaving 9 bases of the junction unmatched. The CDR3 coding sequence is TGTGCCAGCAGCCTTCAAGGGACAGGGGAGGCCGGGGAGCTGTTTTTT. It codes for CASSLQGTGEAGELFF.

The chain is built from TRBV28 and TRBJ1-6; D may be TRBD1 (6 bases). The germline V and J ends were trimmed by 7 bases and 9 bases, with 16 bases remaining between them. The CDR3 covers 14 residues. Germline CDR1 reads MDHEN; CDR2 reads SYDVKM. For the CDR3, the DNA is TGTGCCAGCACCTCAGGGGCAGGAGGTTCACCCCTCCACTTT. Encoded protein: CASTSGAGGSPLHF.

This clonotype was counted ten times or more. The V gene is TRBV29-1, the J gene TRBJ2-1; D unresolved. Germline CDR1 reads SQVTM; CDR2 reads ANQGSEA. The CDR3 extends over 12 amino acids. The ends were cut back, 3 bases at V and 4 bases at J, with 7 bases in the middle. The CDR3 DNA sequence: TGCAGCGTTGACGACGGTTACAATGAGCAGTTCTTC. Translating it yields CSVDDGYNEQFF.

This rearrangement joins TRBV12-3 or TRBV12-4 to TRBJ1-1; D remains ambiguous. The CDR3 length is 13 residues. V was trimmed by 5 bases and J by 3 bases, leaving 10 bases between them. CDR3 bases: TGTGCCAGCAGTCCAAACAGCTACACTGAAGCTTTCTTT. Amino acids: CASSPNSYTEAFF.

This clonotype was observed at least ten times. This chain links TRBV6-1 with TRBJ2-1; the match to TRBD2 covers 9 bases. With 3 bases clipped from V and 7 bases from J, the junction kept 7 bases outside the gene matches. Germline CDR1 MNHNS, CDR2 SASEGT. The CDR3 loop spans 15 amino acids. Here the CDR3 DNA reads TGTGCCAGCAGTGACCGGCTAGCGGGACGGAATGAGCAGTTCTTC. Protein sequence: CASSDRLAGRNEQFF.

This clonotype has a handful of counts. V is TRBV7-9 and J is TRBJ1-5, with a tentative D call TRBD1 (5 bases). The CDR3 contains 14 residues. CDR1 and CDR2 (germline): SEHNR, FQNEAQ (reference sequence). V was pared by 8 bases and J by 4 bases, with 15 bases between. CDR3 in amino acids: CASQGRAGNQPQHF. In DNA form, the CDR3 reads TGTGCCAGCCAGGGCAGGGCAGGGAATCAGCCCCAGCATTTT.

The J gene is TRBJ2-7, the V gene TRBV7-9; D is undetermined. The CDR3 is 14 residues long. Germline V CDR1 and CDR2: SEHNR, FQNEAQ (reference sequence). Trimming shortened V by 8 bases and J by 0 bases, and 14 bases separated the two germline ends. CDR3 DNA sequence: TGTGCCAGCGCTTTCTACACGAGCTCCTACGAGCAGTACTTC. Protein product: CASAFYTSSYEQYF.

The genes are TRBV3-1 and TRBJ1-4, with D hard to call. The CDR3 covers 15 residues. Per germline, CDR1 LGHDT and CDR2 YNNKEL (reference sequence). V shed 4 bases and J shed 8 bases, with 17 bases lying between them. CDR3 amino acids: CASSPRALPGEKLFF. CDR3 nucleotide sequence: TGTGCCAGCAGCCCGCGGGCCTTACCGGGGGAAAAACTGTTTTTT. The full variable domain, in which reference TRBV3-1 and TRBJ1-4 provide the parts outside the CDR3, is DTAVSQTPKYLVTQMGNDKSIKCEQNLGHDTMYWYKQDSKKFLKIMFSYNNKELIINETVPNRFSPKSPDKAHLNLHINSLELGDSAVYFCASSPRALPGEKLFFGSGTQLSVL.

This clonotype has just a few counts. The V call is TRBV9, the J call TRBJ2-3; no firm D call. CDR3 length equals 11 residues. Looked up from germline, CDR1 is SGDLS and CDR2 is YYNGEE. V was shortened by 7 bases and J by 8 bases, with 11 bases between the two germline ends. Here the CDR3 reads CASGNFATQYF. In DNA, the CDR3 is TGTGCCAGCGGAAACTTTGCTACGCAGTATTTT.

The rearrangement joins TRBV20-1 to TRBJ2-1; 9 nucleotides align to TRBD2. V lost 4 bases to trimming and J lost 4 bases; unmatched junction nucleotides: 11. Germline lookup yields CDR1 DFQATT and CDR2 SNEGSKA (reference sequence). The CDR3 sequence is 16 residues long. As DNA, the CDR3 is TGCAGTGCTATCCCCCATGGTAGCGGGAGATACAATGAGCAGTTCTTC. Translated, it gives CSAIPHGSGRYNEQFF.

This rearrangement joins TRBV7-2 to TRBJ1-2; 7 nucleotides align to TRBD1. Germline V gives CDR1 SGHTA, CDR2 FQGNSA. Trimming removed 5 bases from V and 4 bases from J; junction bases left unmatched: 7. This CDR3 spans 14 amino acids. This chain's CDR3 is CASSPLGQFYGYTF. The CDR3 nucleotides are TGTGCCAGCAGCCCTCTGGGACAGTTCTATGGCTACACCTTC. Full variable domain (missing parts from reference TRBV7-2 and TRBJ1-2): GAGVSQSPSNKVTEKGKDVELRCDPISGHTALYWYRQSLGQGLEFLIYFQGNSAPDKSGLPSDRFSAERTGGSVSTLTIQRTQQEDSAVYLCASSPLGQFYGYTFGSGTRLTVV.

This clonotype was seen a few times. The J gene is TRBJ2-5, the V gene TRBV20-1; no reliable D call. V lost 0 bases and J 0 bases, leaving 8 bases between the germline ends. This CDR3 comprises 14 residues. Germline CDR1 and CDR2: DFQATT and SNEGSKA (reference sequence). Here the CDR3 DNA reads TGCAGTGCTAGAGATCGACGGAACCAAGAGACCCAGTACTTC. Translating gives CSARDRRNQETQYF.